This T cell receptor beta chain emerged from a study of CD8 T cells in ankylosing spondylitis. The sample holds many counts of this clonotype. Its antigen is not known. Trimming removed 0 bases at V and 6 bases at J, with 13 bases between. Germline values: CDR1 SGDLS, CDR2 YYNGEE. This CDR3 has 14 amino acids. Quantitative barcoded 5'-RACE was used to prepare TCR beta libraries. TCRdb passed the 5' RACE reads through MiXCR, listing each CDR3 protein once. The sample holds 20,000 to 30,000 distinct CDR3 sequences, roughly 2.4% seen once. Whole-study findings and limits: Ankylosing spondylitis blood seemed to carry a telltale TCR beta motif made of several highly homologous variants. Disease-linked clones were CD8+ and relatively rare in peripheral blood.

The sequencing input was blood, either unsorted or a sorted T cell fraction (not recorded which). The gene calls are TRBV9 and TRBJ2-7; a weak D match, TRBD1 (6 bases). The origin of this receptor is a female donor with ankylosing spondylitis or in good health (not recorded which). The CDR3: CASSVAQGLGEQYF. DNA for the CDR3: TGTGCCAGCAGCGTAGCTCAGGGGTTGGGCGAGCAGTACTTC.